These T cell receptor beta chains were read from a single sample in a study of cytomegalovirus exposure and HLA in healthy donors. Method: immunoSEQ multiplex PCR; TCRdb's copy keeps in-frame clones and lacks some. This sample's clone table lists more than 50,000 clones. The sequenced sample consisted of PBMCs. The receptors derive from a man between 50 and 59 years old in good health and CMV-seropositive. The CDR3 runs from the conserved cysteine through the conserved F or W. D genes are given only for firm matches.

V gene	J gene	D gene	CDR3 protein	CDR3 DNA
TRBV4-1	TRBJ2-3	-	CASSQAQQSTDTQYF	TGCGCCAGCAGCCAAGCACAACAGAGCACAGATACGCAGTATTTT
TRBV6-5	TRBJ2-5	-	CASSRGKTQYF	TGTGCCAGCAGTCGAGGAAAGACCCAGTACTTC
TRBV18	TRBJ2-7	-	CASSTGRYEQYF	TGTGCCAGCTCAACAGGTCGGTACGAGCAGTACTTC
TRBV7-8	TRBJ2-5	TRBD2	CASSHPGGGQETQYF	TGTGCCAGCAGCCACCCGGGAGGGGGACAAGAGACCCAGTACTTC
TRBV27	TRBJ1-1	TRBD1	CASSFGQGMTEAFF	TGTGCCAGCAGTTTCGGACAGGGGATGACTGAAGCTTTCTTT
TRBV5-1	TRBJ1-1	TRBD1	CASSLQGTGDTEAFF	TGCGCCAGCAGCTTACAGGGGACCGGCGACACTGAAGCTTTCTTT
TRBV27	TRBJ2-1	-	CASSLLGDNEQFF	TGTGCCAGCAGTCTCCTCGGGGACAATGAGCAGTTCTTC
TRBV10-3	TRBJ1-5	TRBD1	CAIAQGDGNQPQHF	TGTGCCATCGCCCAGGGGGATGGCAATCAGCCCCAGCATTTT
TRBV2	TRBJ1-2	TRBD1	CASSGDRGSGDYGYTF	TGTGCCAGCAGTGGGGACAGGGGGTCCGGGGACTATGGCTACACCTTC
TRBV7-6	TRBJ2-7	TRBD1	CASSLDAGGLYEQYF	TGTGCCAGCAGCTTAGACGCAGGGGGCTTGTACGAGCAGTACTTC
TRBV6-5	TRBJ1-3	-	CASSPGTNSHTIYF	TGTGCCAGCAGTCCCGGGACAAACAGTCACACCATATATTTT
TRBV4-3	TRBJ2-1	TRBD2	CASSLQRGGNEQFF	TGCGCCAGCAGCCTCCAGCGGGGGGGGAATGAGCAGTTCTTC
TRBV19	TRBJ1-5	TRBD1	CASTSDRGKGQPQHF	TGTGCCAGTACCTCTGACAGGGGGAAAGGTCAGCCCCAGCATTTT
TRBV27	TRBJ2-7	TRBD1	CASSRWTGGWSSYEQYF	TGTGCCAGCAGCCGCTGGACAGGGGGCTGGAGCTCCTACGAGCAGTACTTC
TRBV2	TRBJ1-1	-	CASSQGQEAFF	TGTGCCAGCAGTCAAGGACAGGAAGCTTTCTTT
TRBV27	TRBJ1-2	-	CASSPQTVPDAYGYTF	TGTGCCAGCAGTCCGCAGACAGTCCCTGACGCCTATGGCTACACCTTC
TRBV10-2	TRBJ1-2	-	CASSPDKNYGYTF	TGCGCCAGCAGCCCGGACAAGAACTATGGCTACACCTTC
TRBV9	TRBJ2-3	-	CASSVGGPRGADTQYF	TGTGCCAGCAGCGTGGGTGGCCCCCGCGGGGCAGATACGCAGTATTTT
TRBV19	TRBJ2-7	-	CASSMVPTDSYEQYF	TGTGCCAGTAGTATGGTACCGACAGACTCCTACGAGCAGTACTTC
TRBV9	TRBJ2-3	TRBD2	CASSVLSGNGADTQYF	TGTGCCAGCAGCGTACTGAGCGGGAATGGCGCAGATACGCAGTATTTT
TRBV2	TRBJ2-7	TRBD1	CANYGFRGQGDYEQYF	TGTGCCAACTACGGTTTCCGGGGACAGGGGGACTACGAGCAGTACTTC
TRBV9	TRBJ2-1	TRBD2	CASSRGEGTYNEQFF	TGTGCCAGCAGCCGCGGGGAGGGGACCTACAATGAGCAGTTCTTC
TRBV5-6	TRBJ1-2	-	CASSLRGAESYGYTF	TGTGCCAGCAGCTTGAGGGGCGCGGAAAGCTATGGCTACACCTTC
TRBV11-2	TRBJ1-2	-	CASSSGNLGSYGYTF	TGTGCCAGCAGCTCTGGGAACCTGGGGAGCTATGGCTACACCTTC
TRBV18	TRBJ2-7	TRBD1	CASSPGTDSYEQYF	TGTGCCAGCTCACCTGGGACAGATTCCTACGAGCAGTACTTC
TRBV4-3	TRBJ1-1	-	CASSQERGYRDTEAFF	TGCGCCAGCAGCCAAGAAAGGGGGTACAGGGACACTGAAGCTTTCTTT
TRBV5-1	TRBJ2-2	-	CASSVTGTGELFF	TGCGCCAGCAGCGTTACCGGGACCGGGGAGCTGTTTTTT
TRBV7-8	TRBJ2-7	TRBD2	CASSPNRRAGGPGNEQYF	TGTGCCAGCAGCCCCAACCGGCGGGCGGGAGGGCCGGGGAACGAGCAGTACTTC
TRBV30	TRBJ2-3	-	CAWSGGTDTQYF	TGTGCCTGGAGTGGAGGGACAGATACGCAGTATTTT
TRBV7-6	TRBJ2-3	-	CASSPSRTALDTQYF	TGTGCCAGCAGCCCCTCCCGGACTGCCCTGGATACGCAGTATTTT
TRBV29-1	TRBJ2-3	-	CSVEAGRRQGDTQYF	TGCAGCGTTGAAGCTGGCAGGCGCCAGGGGGATACGCAGTATTTT
TRBV18	TRBJ2-1	TRBD1	CASSRPGQTYNEQFF	TGTGCCAGCTCACGTCCGGGACAGACCTACAATGAGCAGTTCTTC
TRBV6-5	TRBJ1-1	-	CASSRAVRNTEAFF	TGTGCCAGCAGTCGAGCGGTCCGGAACACTGAAGCTTTCTTT
TRBV7-9	TRBJ2-7	TRBD2	CASSFASGGAYEQYF	TGTGCCAGCAGCTTTGCTAGCGGGGGAGCCTACGAGCAGTACTTC
TRBV7-9	TRBJ1-2	-	CASSPRQRRSDYGYTF	TGTGCCAGCAGTCCTCGACAGCGCCGATCTGACTATGGCTACACCTTC
TRBV6-5	TRBJ2-2	TRBD2	CASRTSGKNTGELFF	TGTGCCAGCAGAACTAGCGGGAAGAACACCGGGGAGCTGTTTTTT
TRBV10-3	TRBJ2-2	-	CAIRMDLAGELFF	TGTGCCATCAGGATGGACTTAGCCGGGGAGCTGTTTTTT
TRBV6-1	TRBJ2-7	-	CASRQEIYEQYF	TGTGCCAGCAGACAGGAGATCTACGAGCAGTACTTC
TRBV6-1	TRBJ1-6	TRBD1	CASDRDRDSPLHF	TGTGCCAGTGATCGGGACAGGGATTCACCCCTCCACTTT
TRBV7-9	TRBJ1-1	-	CASNPGTVTEAFF	TGTGCCAGCAACCCGGGAACGGTCACTGAAGCTTTCTTT
TRBV6-6	TRBJ1-1	TRBD1	CASSSGQGIFF	TGTGCCAGCAGTTCCGGACAGGGGATTTTCTTT
TRBV27	TRBJ1-4	-	CASSLWGRLNEKLFF	TGTGCCAGCAGTTTATGGGGGCGGTTAAATGAAAAACTGTTTTTT
TRBV28	TRBJ2-1	-	CASTPGGVSYNEQFF	TGTGCCAGCACCCCGGGCGGGGTCTCCTACAATGAGCAGTTCTTC
TRBV4-3	TRBJ2-1	TRBD2	CASSQEGTSLYNEQFF	TGCGCCAGCAGCCAAGAAGGGACTAGCCTTTACAATGAGCAGTTCTTC
TRBV4-2	TRBJ2-1	TRBD2	CASSHPGGGLAGGSSYNEQFF	TGTGCCAGCAGCCACCCCGGGGGGGGACTAGCGGGAGGGAGCTCCTACAATGAGCAGTTCTTC
TRBV6-5	TRBJ1-5	TRBD1	CASSRQGSNQPQHF	TGTGCCAGCAGTCGACAGGGTAGCAATCAGCCCCAGCATTTT
TRBV6-1	TRBJ2-7	TRBD1	CASSQGTASYEQYF	TGTGCCAGCAGCCAAGGGACAGCTTCCTACGAGCAGTACTTC
TRBV30	TRBJ2-7	TRBD1	CAWSKKGQASGEQYF	TGTGCCTGGAGTAAGAAGGGACAGGCCTCGGGCGAGCAGTACTTC
TRBV5-6	TRBJ2-1	TRBD1	CASSRQTGTGENNEQFF	TGTGCCAGCAGCCGGCAGACCGGGACAGGGGAAAACAATGAGCAGTTCTTC
TRBV4-3	TRBJ1-5	-	CASSQDQGGQPQHF	TGCGCCAGCAGCCAAGACCAGGGTGGCCAGCCCCAGCATTTT
TRBV4-3	TRBJ1-4	TRBD1	CASSLQGVLTTNEKLFF	TGCGCCAGCAGCCTCCAGGGGGTCTTGACAACTAATGAAAAACTGTTTTTT